The 28 T cell receptor beta chains given below trace back to one sample, sequenced in a study of blood T cells in healthy people across ages. For the second PCR, which ran for about 7 to 11 cycles, a sample-barcoded 5' primer and a J-beta primer mix were used. TCRdb reprocessed the 5' RACE reads via MiXCR and lists one record per CDR3 protein. The table has 1,300,000 or so distinct CDR3 sequences, 59% seen once; the top ten hold 6.5% to 8%. Specimen: blood. The receptors shown here come from a man younger than 30 in good health.

V gene TRBV2 combines with J gene TRBJ2-2; perhaps TRBD2 as D (6 bases). The germline V gene encodes CDR1 SNHLY and CDR2 FYNNEI. The CDR3 extends over 14 amino acids. V was cut by 6 bases and J by 0 bases, with 8 bases left in between. DNA of the CDR3: TGTGCCAGCAGGGGGGAGGCGAACACCGGGGAGCTGTTTTTT. It translates to CASRGEANTGELFF.

This clonotype was seen a few times. J is TRBJ2-7 and V is TRBV7-8; no clear D. The CDR3 covers 12 residues. Trimming left V 8 bases short and J 11 bases short, with 19 bases between. Germline CDR1 SGHVS, CDR2 FQNEAQ. The CDR3 sequence: CASYNQPGHKYF. The DNA for the CDR3 is TGTGCCAGCTATAATCAACCCGGGCACAAGTACTTC.

The rearrangement uses TRBV15 and TRBJ2-5, with D uncertain. Trimming took 0 bases from V and 0 from J, leaving 11 bases between them. Looked up from germline, CDR1 is LNHNV and CDR2 is YYDKDF (reference sequence). The CDR3 contains 16 residues. CDR3: CATSRDSSGYQETQYF. The CDR3 DNA follows: TGTGCCACCAGCAGAGATTCTTCCGGGTACCAAGAGACCCAGTACTTC.

This clonotype turned up a few times. This chain joins TRBV28 and TRBJ2-6; D uncertain. CDR1 and CDR2 (germline): MDHEN, SYDVKM. V was clipped by 5 bases and J by 5 bases, with 7 bases between them. The CDR3 has 13 amino acids. In DNA form, the CDR3 reads TGTGCCAGCAGTCCCCTAAGGGCCAACGTCCTGACTTTC. It yields the protein CASSPLRANVLTF. Full variable domain (rest looked up from reference TRBV28 and TRBJ2-6): DVKVTQSSRYLVKRTGEKVFLECVQDMDHENMFWYRQDPGLGLRLIYFSYDVKMKEKGDIPEGYSVSREKKERFSLILESASTNQTSMYLCASSPLRANVLTFGAGSRLTVL.

This chain uses TRBV6-1 with TRBJ2-6, with D possibly called TRBD1 or TRBD2 (5 bases each). The CDR3 has 18 residues. Germline V gives CDR1 MNHNS, CDR2 SASEGT. V lost 5 bases and J lost 0, with 17 bases in between. The DNA of the CDR3 is TGTGCCAGCAGTAGGGACGTGCGCCGCCTCTCTGGGGCCAACGTCCTGACTTTC. Its protein is CASSRDVRRLSGANVLTF.

The sample holds one count of this clonotype. The rearrangement joins TRBV5-6 to TRBJ2-7, with D perhaps TRBD2 (6 bases). The germline CDR1 and CDR2 sequences are SGHDT and YYEEEE. The CDR3 is 15 amino acids. The V gene lost 3 bases and the J gene lost 0 bases, with 13 bases spanning the gap. CDR3: CASSSGLLDSYEQYF. The CDR3 region has the DNA TGTGCCAGCAGCTCGGGACTGCTCGACTCCTACGAGCAGTACTTC.

V gene TRBV18 combines with J gene TRBJ2-1, with 7 nucleotides matching TRBD1. Germline CDR1 is KGHSH and CDR2 is LQKENI. Trimming took 3 bases from V and 4 from J; bases not matched to a gene: 6. The CDR3 is 15 residues long. The CDR3, as DNA: TGTGCCAGCTCACCGCAGACAGGGTTTTACAATGAGCAGTTCTTC. Translating it yields CASSPQTGFYNEQFF. Looking up the rest from reference TRBV18 and TRBJ2-1 gives the full variable domain: NAGVMQNPRHLVRRRGQEARLRCSPMKGHSHVYWYRQLPEEGLKFMVYLQKENIIDESGMPKERFSAEFPKEGPSILRIQQVVRGDSAAYFCASSPQTGFYNEQFFGPGTRLTVL.

The rearrangement joins TRBV10-3 to TRBJ2-4; 8 bases map to TRBD1. CDR1 ENHRY and CDR2 SYGVKD come from the germline V gene. The V and J ends lost 6 bases and 1 base, in that order; junction bases with no gene match: 20. The CDR3 totals 20 residues. CDR3: CAISKSMGQANKGAKNIQYF. Written as DNA, the CDR3 is TGTGCCATCAGCAAAAGCATGGGACAGGCAAACAAGGGGGCCAAAAACATTCAGTACTTC.

V usage is TRBV30 and J usage is TRBJ2-1, with a tentative D call TRBD2 (7 bases). V was cut by 4 bases and J by 6 bases, with 13 bases left in between. CDR1 is GTSNPN and CDR2 is SVGIG in the germline V gene (reference sequence). The CDR3 spans 13 residues. The CDR3 here is CAWNREGRNEQFF. CDR3 nucleotides: TGTGCCTGGAACAGGGAGGGCCGCAATGAGCAGTTCTTC.

V usage is TRBV27 and J usage is TRBJ2-4; perhaps TRBD2 as D (6 bases). The assigned J gene may be wrong: the sequence end matches TRBJ2-5 better. The germline V gene has CDR1 MNHEY and CDR2 SMNVEV (reference sequence). This CDR3 has 12 residues. The CDR3 coding sequence is TGTGCCAGCGGGGACTTAACAGAGACCCAGTACTTC. It translates to CASGDLTETQYF.

J is TRBJ1-2 and V is TRBV6-2 or TRBV6-3; D is undetermined. V was clipped by 2 bases and J by 6 bases, with 16 bases between them. The CDR3 runs 15 residues. Germline V gene sequence: CDR1 MNHEY, CDR2 SVGEGT. CDR3 loop: CASSYLRRSDDGYTF. The CDR3 DNA reads as TGTGCCAGCAGTTACCTTCGTCGATCCGATGATGGCTACACCTTC.

The chain is built from TRBV11-2 and TRBJ2-4; D is possibly TRBD1 (6 bases). Germline lookup yields CDR1 SGHAT and CDR2 FQNNGV. The V gene lost 4 bases and the J gene lost 0 bases, with 13 bases spanning the gap. This CDR3 region has 16 residues. The CDR3 DNA follows: TGTGCCAGCAGCTCGAACAGGGCTCTAGCCAAAAACATTCAGTACTTC. Its translation: CASSSNRALAKNIQYF. The variable domain in full, completed from reference TRBV11-2 and TRBJ2-4, reads EAGVAQSPRYKIIEKRQSVAFWCNPISGHATLYWYQQILGQGPKLLIQFQNNGVVDDSQLPKDRFSAERLKGVDSTLKIQPAKLEDSAVYLCASSSNRALAKNIQYFGAGTRLSVL.

The chain recombines TRBV10-3 with TRBJ2-7, with unresolved D. CDR3 length: 15 residues. V was cut by 5 bases and J by 0 bases, with 14 bases left in between. The germline gives CDR1 ENHRY, CDR2 SYGVKD. The DNA for the CDR3 is TGTGCCATCAGTAACACGGGCAGGAGCTCCTACGAGCAGTACTTC. Protein product: CAISNTGRSSYEQYF.

The chain carries TRBV4-1 and TRBJ1-1; D is unresolved. Germline CDR1 reads MGHRA; CDR2 reads YSYEKL. V was shortened by 1 base and J by 6 bases, with 6 bases between the two germline ends. The CDR3 is made up of 12 amino acids. CDR3 sequence: CASSQGLAEAFF. Here the CDR3 DNA reads TGCGCCAGCAGCCAAGGTTTGGCTGAAGCTTTCTTT.

Here the CDR3 DNA reads TGTGCCTCAGGGGTTCGCCGGGACAGGTATTACGAGCAGTACTTC. Translated: CASGVRRDRYYEQYF. The chain carries TRBV27 and TRBJ2-7; 8 nucleotides align to TRBD1. Germline CDR1 MNHEY, CDR2 SMNVEV (reference sequence). Trimming cost V 11 bases and J 4 bases; bases outside gene matches: 16. This CDR3 has 15 amino acids.

The chain is built from TRBV7-8 and TRBJ2-3; D gene unclear. V lost 7 bases and J lost 9, with 14 bases in between. Per germline, CDR1 SGHVS and CDR2 FQNEAQ. The CDR3 loop spans 12 amino acids. CDR3 loop: CASIPARVTQYF. In DNA form, the CDR3 reads TGTGCCAGCATCCCTGCCCGGGTGACGCAGTATTTT.

The rearrangement joins TRBV6-5 to TRBJ1-2; D is possibly TRBD1 (6 bases). The V end was cut by 6 bases, the J end by 0 bases, with 11 bases between. Germline loops: CDR1 MNHEY, CDR2 SVGAGI. This CDR3 has 14 amino acids. CDR3 bases: TGTGCCAGCAGCGACAGGTTTGCTAACTATGGCTACACCTTC. Translating it yields CASSDRFANYGYTF.

J is TRBJ1-5 and V is TRBV27; D unresolved. Trimming took 6 bases from V and 4 from J, leaving 13 bases between them. The CDR3 sequence is 14 residues long. The V gene's germline CDR1 is MNHEY and CDR2 SMNVEV (reference sequence). The CDR3 DNA is TGTGCCAGCAGCCAGGCGGGCCTGAATCAGCCCCAGCATTTT. Protein: CASSQAGLNQPQHF.

The V and J genes are TRBV18 and TRBJ2-5, with a possible D match to TRBD2 (5 bases). The J call may be mistaken, given a closer DNA end match to TRBJ2-7. The CDR3 runs 15 residues. Germline V gives CDR1 KGHSH, CDR2 LQKENI. CDR3 in DNA: TGTGCCAGCTCACCAGCGGGCGGAAGACCCTACGAGCAGTACTTC. Its translation is CASSPAGGRPYEQYF.

This clonotype was recorded once. DNA for the CDR3: TGCGCCAGCAGCAGGAGCCCTGGACGGAATAATTCACCCCTCCACTTT. It specifies CASSRSPGRNNSPLHF. The V gene is TRBV5-1, the J gene TRBJ1-6; no clear D gene. The V gene's germline CDR1 is SGHRS and CDR2 YFSETQ. Trimming removed 4 bases at V and 5 bases at J, with 16 bases between. This CDR3 has 16 residues.

This sequence joins TRBV27 and TRBJ2-1; TRBD2 matches at 7 bases. J gave up 5 bases and V 5 bases, and 9 bases lay outside the gene matches. This CDR3 contains 15 residues. Per germline, CDR1 MNHEY and CDR2 SMNVEV (reference sequence). The CDR3 spells CASSTRLAFDNEQFF. The CDR3 nucleotides are TGTGCCAGCAGTACCCGACTAGCATTTGACAATGAGCAGTTCTTC.

V usage is TRBV20-1 and J usage is TRBJ2-1, with 8 bases matching TRBD1. Germline assignment: CDR1 DFQATT and CDR2 SNEGSKA (reference sequence). The V segment lost 5 bases and the J segment 10 bases; nucleotides outside the gene matches: 10. The CDR3 covers 13 residues. The chain's CDR3 is CSAPQTGVREQFF. The DNA of the CDR3 is TGCAGTGCTCCCCAGACAGGGGTAAGGGAGCAGTTCTTC.

The chain recombines TRBV2 with TRBJ2-7; maybe TRBD2 (7 bases). V gave up 7 bases and J gave up 0 bases, with 19 bases separating them. This CDR3 is built from 16 residues. The germline CDR1 and CDR2 sequences are SNHLY and FYNNEI. The DNA of the CDR3 is TGTGCCAGCACCCATCGGGGGGCCCCGAGCTCCTACGAGCAGTACTTC. Translation: CASTHRGAPSSYEQYF.

This clonotype has a handful of counts. At one end the junction does not follow the germline gene, possibly because of a read error. The V and J genes are TRBV29-1 and TRBJ2-3; D possibly uses TRBD1 or TRBD2 (5 bases each). The germline V gene has CDR1 SQVTM and CDR2 ANQGSEA. CDR3 length equals 12 residues. CDR3 bases: TGCAGCGATGAAGGGACCACAGATACGCAGTATTTT. Translation gives CSDEGTTDTQYF.

The chain recombines TRBV20-1 with TRBJ2-1; 13 nucleotides match TRBD2. Germline CDR1 DFQATT, CDR2 SNEGSKA (reference sequence). V shed 5 bases and J 11 bases; nucleotides not matched to a gene: 9. The CDR3 has 14 amino acids. DNA of the CDR3: TGCAGTGCTTTTTTTCGGACTAGCGGGAGCAAGCAGTTCTTC. Translating it yields CSAFFRTSGSKQFF.

The chain uses TRBV11-2 and TRBJ2-4; tentatively, D is TRBD1 (5 bases). The CDR3 loop spans 13 amino acids. Per germline, CDR1 SGHAT and CDR2 FQNNGV. V gave up 0 bases and J gave up 7 bases, with 7 bases separating them. CDR3 amino acids: CASSLEAGNIQYF. The CDR3, as DNA: TGTGCCAGCAGCTTAGAGGCAGGGAACATTCAGTACTTC.

On this clonotype: The junction does not match germline at one end; this may be a read error. This chain connects TRBV20-1 to TRBJ2-5; 8 nucleotides match TRBD1. Looked up from germline, CDR1 is DFQATT and CDR2 is SNEGSKA (reference sequence). This CDR3 is 13 amino acids long. In DNA form, the CDR3 reads TGCAGGGCTAGGACAGGGACTGGTTTGGAGCAGTACTTC. Translation: CRARTGTGLEQYF.

The chain combines TRBV12-3 or TRBV12-4 with TRBJ1-3; no clear D. The ends were cut back, 8 bases at V and 0 bases at J, with 8 bases in the middle. This CDR3 region has 13 residues. CDR3 amino acids: CASDAFSGNTIYF. The CDR3 DNA is TGTGCCAGCGACGCATTCTCTGGAAACACCATATATTTT.